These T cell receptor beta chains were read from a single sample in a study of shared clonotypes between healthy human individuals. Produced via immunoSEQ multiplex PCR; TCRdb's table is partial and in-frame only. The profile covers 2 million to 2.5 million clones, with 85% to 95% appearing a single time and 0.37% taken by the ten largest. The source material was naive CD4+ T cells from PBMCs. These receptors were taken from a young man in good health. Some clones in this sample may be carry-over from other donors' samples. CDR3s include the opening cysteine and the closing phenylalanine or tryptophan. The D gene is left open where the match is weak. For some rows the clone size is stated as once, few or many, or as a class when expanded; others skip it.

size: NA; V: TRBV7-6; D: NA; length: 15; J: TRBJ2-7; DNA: TGTGCCAGCAGCTTAGTGGGCAATCAGTTGACCGAGCAGTACTTC; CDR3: CASSLVGNQLTEQYF
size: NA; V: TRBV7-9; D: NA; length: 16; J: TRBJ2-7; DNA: TGTGCCAGCAGCTTATACGGGGGCCCAAGCTCCTACGAGCAGTACTTC; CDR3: CASSLYGGPSSYEQYF
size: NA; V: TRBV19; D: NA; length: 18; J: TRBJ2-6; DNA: TGTGCCAGTAGTATTTCTCGGACAGCGCGACCTGGGGCCAACGTCCTGACTTTC; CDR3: CASSISRTARPGANVLTF
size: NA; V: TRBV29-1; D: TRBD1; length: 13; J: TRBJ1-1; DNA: TGCAGCGTCGGGACAGGGGAGGCCACTGAAGCTTTCTTT; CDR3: CSVGTGEATEAFF
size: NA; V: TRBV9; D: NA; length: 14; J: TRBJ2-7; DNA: TGTGCCAGCAGCGTAGTACCGGGCTCCTACGAGCAGTACTTC; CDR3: CASSVVPGSYEQYF
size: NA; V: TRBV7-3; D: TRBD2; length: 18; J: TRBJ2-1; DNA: TGTGCCAGCAGCTTAACGGTGGCCGGGAGGCCTAAGGACAATGAGCAGTTCTTC; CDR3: CASSLTVAGRPKDNEQFF
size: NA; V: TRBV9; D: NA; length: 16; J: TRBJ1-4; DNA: TGTGCCAGCAGCGTCCTGGGCACCGCAACTAATGAAAAACTGTTTTTT; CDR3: CASSVLGTATNEKLFF
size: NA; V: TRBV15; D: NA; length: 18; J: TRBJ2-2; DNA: TGTGCCACCAGCAGAGATTGGTCTACCGGGAAGAACACCGGGGAGCTGTTTTTT; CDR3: CATSRDWSTGKNTGELFF
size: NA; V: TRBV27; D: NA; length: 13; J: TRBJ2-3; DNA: TGTGCCAGCAGTCCAACCGGCACAGATACGCAGTATTTT; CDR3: CASSPTGTDTQYF
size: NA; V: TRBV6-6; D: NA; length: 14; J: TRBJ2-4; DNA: TGTGCCAGCCGACCAGCCGGAGCCAAAAACATTCAGTACTTC; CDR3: CASRPAGAKNIQYF
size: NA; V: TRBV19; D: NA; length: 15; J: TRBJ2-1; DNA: TGTGCCAGTAGTATAGAGGGAAACGGCTACAATGAGCAGTTCTTC; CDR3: CASSIEGNGYNEQFF
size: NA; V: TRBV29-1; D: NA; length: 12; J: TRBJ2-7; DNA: TGCAGCGTTGGTGACCACCACTACGAGCAGTACTTC; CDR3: CSVGDHHYEQYF
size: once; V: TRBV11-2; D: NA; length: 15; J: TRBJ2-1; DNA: TGTGCCAGCAGCTTTCTTCCGGGAACCTACAATGAGCAGTTCTTC; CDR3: CASSFLPGTYNEQFF
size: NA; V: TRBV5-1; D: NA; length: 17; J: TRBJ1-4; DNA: TGCGCCAGCAGCTCAAACCCGGACGGAAACCTAGATGAAAAACTGTTTTTT; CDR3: CASSSNPDGNLDEKLFF
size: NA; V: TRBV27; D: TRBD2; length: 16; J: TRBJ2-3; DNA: TGTGCCAGCAGTCCCGGACTAGCGGGAGCTGCAGATACGCAGTATTTT; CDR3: CASSPGLAGAADTQYF
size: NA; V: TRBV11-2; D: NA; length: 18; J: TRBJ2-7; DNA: TGTGCCAGCAGCTCTACCTATACCCCCGGGACCCAACTCTACGAGCAGTACTTC; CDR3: CASSSTYTPGTQLYEQYF
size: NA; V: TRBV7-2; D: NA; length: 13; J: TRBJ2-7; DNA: TGTGCCAGCAGCTCCCGACCCGACTACGAGCAGTACTTC; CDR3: CASSSRPDYEQYF
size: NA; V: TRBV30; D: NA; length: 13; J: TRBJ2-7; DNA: TGTGCCTGGAGTCTCTCAGGGAACTACGAGCAGTACTTC; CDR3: CAWSLSGNYEQYF
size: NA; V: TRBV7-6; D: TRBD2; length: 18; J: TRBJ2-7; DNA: TGTGCCAGCAGTGAGACGTCTAGCGGGAGGGCCCGCCCCTACGAGCAGTACTTC; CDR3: CASSETSSGRARPYEQYF
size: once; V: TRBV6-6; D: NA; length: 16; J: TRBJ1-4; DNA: TGTGCCAGCAGTTACTCGGTCCGGGGGAACGATGAAAAACTGTTTTTT; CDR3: CASSYSVRGNDEKLFF
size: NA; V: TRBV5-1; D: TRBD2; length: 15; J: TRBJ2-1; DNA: TGCGCCAGCAGCTCGGAGGTCTCTAGCGGGAGGCATTTGTTCTTC; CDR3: CASSSEVSSGRHLFF
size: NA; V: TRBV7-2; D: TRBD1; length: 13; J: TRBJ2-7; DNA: TGTGCCAGCAGCCAGACAGGGGGCCGCGAGCAGTACTTC; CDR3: CASSQTGGREQYF
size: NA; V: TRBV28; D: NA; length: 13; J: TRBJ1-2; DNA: TGTGCCAGCAGTCCAAGCCAGATTTATGGCTACACCTTC; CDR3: CASSPSQIYGYTF
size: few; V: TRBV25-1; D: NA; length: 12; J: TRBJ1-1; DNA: TGTGCCAGCAGTGATTGGGGGGGACAAGCTTTCTTT; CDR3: CASSDWGGQAFF
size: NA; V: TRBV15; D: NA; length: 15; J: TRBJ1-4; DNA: TGTGCCACCAGCGTTGGGGGGGGGAACGATGAAAAACTGTTTTTT; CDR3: CATSVGGGNDEKLFF
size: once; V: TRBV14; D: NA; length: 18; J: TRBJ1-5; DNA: TGTGCCAGCAGCCAAGTACCCCCACAGCCCTATAGCAATCAGCCCCAGCATTTT; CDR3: CASSQVPPQPYSNQPQHF
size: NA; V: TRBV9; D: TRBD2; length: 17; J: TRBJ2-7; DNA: TGTGCCAGCAGCGCGGCCCCGTTACTAGCGGGTCTAGACGAGCAGTACTTC; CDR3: CASSAAPLLAGLDEQYF
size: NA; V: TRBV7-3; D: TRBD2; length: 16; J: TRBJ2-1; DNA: TGTGCCAGCAGCTTAATGGCTAGCGGGAGTGGGAATGAGCAGTTCTTC; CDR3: CASSLMASGSGNEQFF
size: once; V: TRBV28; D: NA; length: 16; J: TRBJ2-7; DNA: TGTGCCAGCAGCCAATATACCGCGCGGATCAACCACGAGCAGTACTTC; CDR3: CASSQYTARINHEQYF
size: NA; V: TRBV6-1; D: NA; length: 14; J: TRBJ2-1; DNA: TGTGCCAGCAGGCGGGACATTACCGACAATGAGCAGTTCTTC; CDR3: CASRRDITDNEQFF
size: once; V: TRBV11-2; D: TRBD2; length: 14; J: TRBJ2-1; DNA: TGTGCCAGCAGCTTGGGGACTAGCGGGAGGGAGCAGTTCTTC; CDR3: CASSLGTSGREQFF